The TCR beta chain under discussion was sequenced for a study of blood T cell repertoires in COVID-19. Overall study: From T cells, B-cell-depleted T cells, or PBMCs came the material, which was cDNA or gDNA.

Of note for this clone: Because the CDR3's place on the DNA is in doubt, the DNA is left out and the CDR3 is given as listed by TCRdb.

The authors' processing: Reference gene primer amplification in the assay estimated nucleated cell counts. Here immunoSEQ multiplex PCR was the method, and the copy in TCRdb shows in-frame clones only, minus some. D and trimming come from the DNA, and the V and J calls and clone size come from that table. The data show approximately 5,000 clones, with around 80% seen just once and 10% to 15% held by the top ten. The CDR3 sequence runs 17 residues, both termini included. The germline gives CDR1 SGHRS, CDR2 YFSETQ. This rearrangement joins TRBV5-1 to TRBJ2-7; TRBD1, the table's D call, was not compared with the DNA. The sequencing input was peripheral blood. The sequence was collected from a man aged 70 or older with active COVID-19. This CDR3 is CASSSSMVGTGGHEQYF.